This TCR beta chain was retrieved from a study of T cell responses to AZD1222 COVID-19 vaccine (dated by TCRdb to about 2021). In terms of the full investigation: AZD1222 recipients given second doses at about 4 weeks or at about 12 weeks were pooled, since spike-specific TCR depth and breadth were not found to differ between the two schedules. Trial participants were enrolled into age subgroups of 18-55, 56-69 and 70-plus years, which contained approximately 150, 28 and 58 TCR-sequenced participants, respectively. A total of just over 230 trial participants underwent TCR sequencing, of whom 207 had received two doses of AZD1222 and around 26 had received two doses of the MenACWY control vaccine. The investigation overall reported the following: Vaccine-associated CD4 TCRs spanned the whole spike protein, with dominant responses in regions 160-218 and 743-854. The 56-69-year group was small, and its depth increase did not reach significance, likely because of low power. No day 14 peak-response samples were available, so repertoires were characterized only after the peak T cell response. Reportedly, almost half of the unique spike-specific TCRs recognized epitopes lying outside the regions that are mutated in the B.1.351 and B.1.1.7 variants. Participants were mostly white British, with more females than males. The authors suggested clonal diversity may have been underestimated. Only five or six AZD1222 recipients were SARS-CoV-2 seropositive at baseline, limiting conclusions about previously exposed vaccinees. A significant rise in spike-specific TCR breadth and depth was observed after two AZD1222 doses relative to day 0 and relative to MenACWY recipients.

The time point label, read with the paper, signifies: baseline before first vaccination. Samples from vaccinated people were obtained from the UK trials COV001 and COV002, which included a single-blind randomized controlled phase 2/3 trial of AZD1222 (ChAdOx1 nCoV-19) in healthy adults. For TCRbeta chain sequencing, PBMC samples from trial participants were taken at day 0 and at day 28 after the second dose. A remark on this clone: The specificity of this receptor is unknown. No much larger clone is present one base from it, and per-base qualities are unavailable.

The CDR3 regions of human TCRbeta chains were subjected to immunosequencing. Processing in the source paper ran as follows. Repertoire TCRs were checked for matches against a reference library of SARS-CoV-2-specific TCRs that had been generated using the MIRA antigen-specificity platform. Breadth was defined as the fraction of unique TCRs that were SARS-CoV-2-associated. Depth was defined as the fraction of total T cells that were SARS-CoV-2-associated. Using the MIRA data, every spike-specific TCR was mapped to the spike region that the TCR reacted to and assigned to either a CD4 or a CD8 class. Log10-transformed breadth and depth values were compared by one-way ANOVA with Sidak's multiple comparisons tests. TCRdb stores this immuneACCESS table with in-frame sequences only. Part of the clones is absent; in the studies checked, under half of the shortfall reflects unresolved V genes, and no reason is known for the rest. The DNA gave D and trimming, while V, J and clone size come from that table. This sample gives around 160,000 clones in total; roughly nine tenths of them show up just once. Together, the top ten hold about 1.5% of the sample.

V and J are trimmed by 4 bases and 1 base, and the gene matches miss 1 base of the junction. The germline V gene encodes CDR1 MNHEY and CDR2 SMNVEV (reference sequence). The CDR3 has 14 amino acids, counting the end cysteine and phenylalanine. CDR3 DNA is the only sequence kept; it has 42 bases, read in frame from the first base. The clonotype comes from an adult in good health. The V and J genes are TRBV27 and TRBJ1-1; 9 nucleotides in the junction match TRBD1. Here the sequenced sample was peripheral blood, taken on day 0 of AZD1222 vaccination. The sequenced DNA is TGTGCCAGCAGTTCGGGACAGGGGAACACTGAAGCTTTCTTT. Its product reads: CASSSGQGNTEAFF.